In its sample, the clone carrying this TCR beta chain was seen many times. Its specificity is unknown. The data were taken from a study of breast tumors, draining lymph nodes, adjacent tissues. MiXCR, run by TCRdb on the multiplex PCR reads, gives a single entry per CDR3 protein. The sample includes 150,000 to 200,000 distinct CDR3 sequences, approximately 33% seen only once; the top ten take 3.5% to 4.5%. Breast cancer patients provided tissue from their axillary draining lymph nodes. Trimming took 3 bases from V and 5 from J, leaving 19 bases between them. The germline gives CDR1 DFQATT, CDR2 SNEGSKA (reference sequence). The CDR3 length is 15 residues. Study-wide findings and caveats: Luminal-like breast cancer showed significantly greater tumor-nontumor repertoire similarity than basal-like breast cancer did. Findings are consistent with lymph node origin and intratumoral expansion of most tumor T cells. Data only fit, rather than demonstrated, lymph node origin of most tumor T cells.

This receptor was obtained from a female donor with breast cancer. Some clones in this sample may be carry-over from other donors' samples. Sequencing was done on a sample of axillary lymph node tissue. The chain employs TRBV20-1 and TRBJ1-2, with D possibly being TRBD1 (5 bases). The CDR3 DNA sequence: TGCAGTGCTAGTAGGAGGGGCGGTTCAGGTTATGGCTACACCTTC. It is translated as CSASRRGGSGYGYTF.